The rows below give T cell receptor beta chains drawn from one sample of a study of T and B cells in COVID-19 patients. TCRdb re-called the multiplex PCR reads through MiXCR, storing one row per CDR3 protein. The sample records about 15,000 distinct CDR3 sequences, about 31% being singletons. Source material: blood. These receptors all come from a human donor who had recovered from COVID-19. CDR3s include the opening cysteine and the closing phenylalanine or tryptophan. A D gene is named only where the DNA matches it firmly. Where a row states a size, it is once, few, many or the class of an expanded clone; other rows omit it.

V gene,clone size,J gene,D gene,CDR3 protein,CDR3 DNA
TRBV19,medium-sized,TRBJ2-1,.,CASSNWAGGTTNEQFF,TGTGCCAGTAGTAATTGGGCAGGGGGGACCACCAATGAGCAGTTCTTC
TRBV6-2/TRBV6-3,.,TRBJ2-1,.,CASRRPGQSNEQFF,TGTGCCAGCAGACGTCCTGGACAGAGCAATGAGCAGTTCTTC
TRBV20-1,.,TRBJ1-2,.,CSARDRQSNGYTF,TGCAGTGCTAGAGATCGACAGAGTAATGGCTACACCTTC
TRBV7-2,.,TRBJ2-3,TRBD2,CASSPTSDTDTQYF,TGTGCCAGCAGTCCAACTAGCGACACAGATACGCAGTATTTT
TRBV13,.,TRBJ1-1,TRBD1,CASSPPYRGGNTEAFF,TGTGCCAGCAGCCCTCCTTACAGGGGGGGAAACACTGAAGCTTTCTTT
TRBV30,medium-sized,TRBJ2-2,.,CAWTLGADYGELFF,TGTGCCTGGACCCTAGGGGCGGATTACGGGGAGCTGTTTTTT
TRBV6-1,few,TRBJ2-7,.,CASTPRGIHEQYF,TGTGCCAGCACCCCCCGGGGGATCCACGAGCAGTACTTC
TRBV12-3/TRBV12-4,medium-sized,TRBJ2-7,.,CASSFVGASNEQYF,TGTGCCAGCAGTTTTGTGGGAGCAAGCAACGAGCAGTACTTC
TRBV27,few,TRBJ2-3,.,CASSLRGGTQYF,TGTGCCAGCAGTTTAAGGGGGGGTACGCAGTATTTT
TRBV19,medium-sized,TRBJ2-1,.,CASSMAPNFYNEQFF,TGTGCCAGTAGTATGGCTCCGAATTTCTACAATGAGCAGTTCTTC
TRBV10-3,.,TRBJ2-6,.,CAPNTGPTVAGANVLTF,TGTGCCCCAAACACGGGACCCACTGTGGCTGGGGCCAACGTCCTGACTTTC
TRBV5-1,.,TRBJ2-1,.,CASSFTRSTYNEQFF,TGCGCCAGCAGCTTTACCCGGAGCACCTACAATGAGCAGTTCTTC
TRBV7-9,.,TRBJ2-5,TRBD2,CASSLGLAGGEQETQYF,TGTGCCAGCAGCCTAGGACTAGCGGGGGGAGAGCAAGAGACCCAGTACTTC
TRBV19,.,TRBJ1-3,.,CASSARERGNTIYF,TGTGCCAGTAGTGCCCGGGAAAGGGGAAACACCATATATTTT
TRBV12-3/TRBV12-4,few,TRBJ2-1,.,CASSPSGARRGEQFF,TGTGCCAGCAGCCCTTCAGGGGCGCGGCGAGGTGAGCAGTTCTTC
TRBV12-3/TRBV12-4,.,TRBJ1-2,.,CASSLELRLGRTNYGYTF,TGTGCCAGCAGTTTAGAGCTGAGATTAGGGAGGACGAACTATGGCTACACCTTC
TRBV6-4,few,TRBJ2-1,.,CASSERTRPYNEQFF,TGTGCCAGCAGTGAACGGACAAGGCCCTACAATGAGCAGTTCTTC
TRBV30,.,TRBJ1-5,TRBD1,CAWNARQGTQPQHF,TGTGCCTGGAATGCGAGACAGGGCACTCAGCCCCAGCATTTT
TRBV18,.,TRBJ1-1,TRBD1,CASSSQTGVNTEAFF,TGTGCCAGCTCATCACAGACAGGGGTGAACACTGAAGCTTTCTTT
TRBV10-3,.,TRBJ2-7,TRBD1,CAIREGQGYEQYF,TGTGCCATCAGGGAGGGACAGGGCTACGAGCAGTACTTC
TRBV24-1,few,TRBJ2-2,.,CATSSTGRTGELFF,TGTGCCACCAGTTCGACAGGGAGGACCGGGGAGCTGTTTTTT
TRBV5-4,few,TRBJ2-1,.,CASSLSRGAYNEQFF,TGTGCCAGCAGCTTGTCACGGGGGGCGTACAATGAGCAGTTCTTC
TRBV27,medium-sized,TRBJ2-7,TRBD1,CASSPWTGIGSYEQYF,TGTGCCAGCAGTCCCTGGACAGGGATCGGCTCCTACGAGCAGTACTTC
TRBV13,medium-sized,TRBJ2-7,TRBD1,CASSHGQEAYEQYF,TGTGCCAGCAGCCACGGACAGGAGGCCTACGAGCAGTACTTC
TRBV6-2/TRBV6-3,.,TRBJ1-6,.,CASSLGDPLHF,TGTGCCAGCAGTTTAGGGGATCCCCTCCACTTT
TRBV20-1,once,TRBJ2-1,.,CSARVQEILNEQFF,TGCAGTGCTAGGGTACAGGAGATCCTCAATGAGCAGTTCTTC
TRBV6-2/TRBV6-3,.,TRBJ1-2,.,CASSYSLYGYTF,TGTGCCAGCAGTTACTCCCTCTATGGCTACACCTTC
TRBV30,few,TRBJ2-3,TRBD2,CAWSGLAGVIYDTQYF,TGTGCCTGGAGCGGACTAGCGGGAGTAATATACGATACGCAGTATTTT
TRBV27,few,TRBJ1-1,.,CASSSNREWAEAFF,TGTGCCAGCAGTTCAAACAGGGAGTGGGCTGAAGCTTTCTTT
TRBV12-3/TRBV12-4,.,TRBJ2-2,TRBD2,CASSLRLAEARGGELFF,TGTGCCAGCAGTTTAAGACTAGCGGAAGCTAGAGGCGGGGAGCTGTTTTTT
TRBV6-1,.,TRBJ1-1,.,CASRTAEAFF,TGTGCCAGCAGGACGGCTGAAGCTTTCTTT
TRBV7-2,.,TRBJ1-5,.,CASSSDGQTNLQPQHF,TGTGCCAGCAGCTCAGATGGACAGACGAACCTTCAGCCCCAGCATTTT
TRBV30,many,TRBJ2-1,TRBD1,CALIPRDRAYNEQFF,TGTGCCTTAATCCCCCGGGACAGGGCCTACAATGAGCAGTTCTTC
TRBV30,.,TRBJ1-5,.,CAWSEGSRGNQPQHF,TGTGCCTGGAGTGAGGGGAGTAGGGGCAATCAGCCCCAGCATTTT
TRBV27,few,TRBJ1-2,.,CASRDTGTDYGYTF,TGTGCCAGCAGAGACACCGGGACGGACTATGGCTACACCTTC
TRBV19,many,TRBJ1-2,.,CASTGIPANYGYTF,TGTGCCAGTACAGGGATCCCAGCTAACTATGGCTACACCTTC
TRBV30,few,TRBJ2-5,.,CAWTQTQGVGETQYF,TGTGCCTGGACACAAACCCAGGGAGTAGGGGAGACCCAGTACTTC
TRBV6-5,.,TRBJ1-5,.,CASSPLSGQRNQPQHF,TGTGCCAGCAGCCCCCTTTCAGGGCAACGCAATCAGCCCCAGCATTTT
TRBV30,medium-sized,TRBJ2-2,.,CAWRFAHTGELFF,TGTGCCTGGAGGTTTGCCCACACCGGGGAGCTGTTTTTT
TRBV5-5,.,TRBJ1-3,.,CASSLDPPRAGSGNTIYF,TGTGCCAGCAGCTTGGATCCCCCGAGGGCAGGATCTGGAAACACCATATATTTT
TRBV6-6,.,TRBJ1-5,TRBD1,CASAWDRNQPQHF,TGTGCCAGCGCTTGGGACAGAAATCAGCCCCAGCATTTT
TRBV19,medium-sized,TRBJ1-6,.,CASTVGGANSPLHF,TGTGCCAGTACAGTGGGAGGGGCAAATTCACCCCTCCACTTT
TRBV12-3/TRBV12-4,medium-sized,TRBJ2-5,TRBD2,CASSGEGETQYF,TGTGCCAGCTCGGGGGAGGGAGAGACCCAGTACTTC
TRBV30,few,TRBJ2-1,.,CAWRVVTASSYNEQFF,TGTGCCTGGAGGGTCGTCACGGCTAGCTCCTACAATGAGCAGTTCTTC
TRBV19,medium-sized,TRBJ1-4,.,CASRDLRAENEKLFF,TGTGCCAGTAGAGACCTAAGGGCTGAGAATGAAAAACTGTTTTTT
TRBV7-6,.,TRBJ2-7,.,CASSLAGGTYEQYF,TGTGCCAGCAGCTTAGCGGGCGGCACCTACGAGCAGTACTTC
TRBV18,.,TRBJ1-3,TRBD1,CASSDRGTGNTIYF,TGTGCCAGCTCAGACAGGGGGACTGGAAACACCATATATTTT